A single T cell receptor beta chain is shown here with its context. The record originates from a study of PD-L1 blockade in urothelial cancer. Across the study: Median blood clonality was around 0.08, with tens of thousands of unique TCRs.

As for time point: pretreatment peripheral blood. The assay was immunoSEQ multiplex PCR, and TCRdb's table has in-frame clones only and misses some. Among about 95,000 clones listed, roughly 91% were seen once. The V gene lost 3 bases and the J gene lost 5 bases, with 13 bases spanning the gap. The germline V gene encodes CDR1 SGHAT and CDR2 FQNNGV. The CDR3 is 14 residues long. The source is a man aged 55 to 70 with urothelial cancer. V gene TRBV11-2 combines with J gene TRBJ2-5, with TRBD2 as a possible D gene (6 bases). This sample comprised PBMCs, obtained around atezolizumab (anti-PD-L1) treatment. CDR3 region: CASSFGLGRETQYF. CDR3 sequence (DNA): TGTGCCAGCAGCTTCGGTTTAGGGAGGGAGACCCAGTACTTC. The complete variable domain, with remaining parts taken from reference TRBV11-2 and TRBJ2-5, reads EAGVAQSPRYKIIEKRQSVAFWCNPISGHATLYWYQQILGQGPKLLIQFQNNGVVDDSQLPKDRFSAERLKGVDSTLKIQPAKLEDSAVYLCASSFGLGRETQYFGPGTRLLVL.